This T cell receptor beta chain originates from a study of shared clonotypes between healthy human individuals. Findings of the study overall: Among non-shared clonotypes, generation probabilities were lower than among those shared by all four donors.

The CDR3 runs to 16 residues. Germline loops: CDR1 SGHNT, CDR2 YENEEA. V lost 1 base, J lost 7 bases, and 17 bases lay in between. Naive CD8 cells were CD45RO-negative, positively selected for CCR7, excluding terminally differentiated effector memory CD45RA+ cells. Measured with immunoSEQ multiplex PCR; TCRdb has only the in-frame clones, and not every one. The sample lists around 1,900,000 clones; roughly 95% were seen once. This clone is a singleton in its sample. Antigen: not known. Sequencing was performed on naive CD8+ T cells from PBMCs. The chain uses TRBV11-3 and TRBJ2-4, with D tentatively TRBD1 or TRBD2 (5 bases each). This clonotype originated in a man between 18 and 29 years old in good health. Some clones in this sample may be carry-over from other donors' samples. The CDR3 sequence: CASSLGRDRGLNIQYF. The DNA for the CDR3 is TGTGCCAGCAGCTTAGGTCGGGACCGCGGCCTGAACATTCAGTACTTC.